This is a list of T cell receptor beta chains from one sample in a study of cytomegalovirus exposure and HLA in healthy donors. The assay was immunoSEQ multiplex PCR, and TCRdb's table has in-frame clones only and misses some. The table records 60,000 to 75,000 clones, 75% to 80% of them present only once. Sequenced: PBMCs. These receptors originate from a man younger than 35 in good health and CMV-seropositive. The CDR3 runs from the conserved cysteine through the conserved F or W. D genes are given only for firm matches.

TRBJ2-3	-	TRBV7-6	CASSGDSDTQYF
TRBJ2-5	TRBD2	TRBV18	CASSPGGETQYF
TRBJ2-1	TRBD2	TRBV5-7	CASSLFRGGGVRYNEQFF
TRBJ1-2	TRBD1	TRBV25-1	CASSGGQGNYGYTF
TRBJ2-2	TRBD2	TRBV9	CASSDQRGGNTGELFF
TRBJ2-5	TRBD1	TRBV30	CAWKRTGRSETQYF
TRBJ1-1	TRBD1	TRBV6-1	CASSQGGDYTEAFF
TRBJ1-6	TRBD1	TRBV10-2	CASRTGQDYNSPLHF
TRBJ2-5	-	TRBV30	CAWSQGVGEETQYF
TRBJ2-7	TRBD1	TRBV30	CAWRGTDSYEQYF
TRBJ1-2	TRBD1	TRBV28	CASSEPGQGALDYGYTF
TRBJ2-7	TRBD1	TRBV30	CAWSVGTGVAEQYF
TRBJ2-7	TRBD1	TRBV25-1	CASSSPGQGTYEQYF
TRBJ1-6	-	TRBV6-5	CASSYAGASSPLHF
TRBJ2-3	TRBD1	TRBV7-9	CASGWTGALDTQYF
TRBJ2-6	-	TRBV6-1	CASSEQGSGANVLTF
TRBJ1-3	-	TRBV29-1	CSVTDSSGNTIYF
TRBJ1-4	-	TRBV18	CASSPDSRTGEKLFF
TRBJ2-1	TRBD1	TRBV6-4	CASSEGTGAYNEQFF
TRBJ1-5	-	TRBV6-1	CASRGQGISNQPQHF
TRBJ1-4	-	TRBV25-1	CASSEGASTNEKLFF
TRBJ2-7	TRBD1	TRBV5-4	CASSPGQGPYEQYF
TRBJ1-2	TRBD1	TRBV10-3	CAISSRDRDEGYTF
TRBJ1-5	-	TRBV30	CASSTHSSGGDQPQHF
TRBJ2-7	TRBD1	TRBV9	CASSVGDSRYEQYF
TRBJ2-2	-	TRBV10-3	CAISAGDGTGELFF
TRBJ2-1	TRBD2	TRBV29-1	CSVEGGSGRKNEQFF
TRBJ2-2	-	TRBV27	CASSPGVNTGELFF
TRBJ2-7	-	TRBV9	CASSARDPSYEQYF
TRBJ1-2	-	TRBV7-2	CASSLEGRPHGYTF
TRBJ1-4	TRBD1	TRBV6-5	CASSPTGTGFEKLFF
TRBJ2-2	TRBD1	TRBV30	CAWSDERTGWDGELFF
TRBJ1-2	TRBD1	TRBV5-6	CASSSDRDSGNYGYTF
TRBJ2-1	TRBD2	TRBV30	CAWSHGTSGRTSYNEQFF
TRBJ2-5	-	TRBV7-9	CASSGEGVETQYF
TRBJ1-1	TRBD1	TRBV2	CASSRQGVPEAFF
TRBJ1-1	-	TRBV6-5	CASSYSLLEKTEAFF
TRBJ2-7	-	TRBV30	CAWTNYNPYEQYF
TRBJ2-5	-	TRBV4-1	CASSQWQLETQYF
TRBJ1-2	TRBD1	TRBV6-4	CASSDSEGAYYGYTF